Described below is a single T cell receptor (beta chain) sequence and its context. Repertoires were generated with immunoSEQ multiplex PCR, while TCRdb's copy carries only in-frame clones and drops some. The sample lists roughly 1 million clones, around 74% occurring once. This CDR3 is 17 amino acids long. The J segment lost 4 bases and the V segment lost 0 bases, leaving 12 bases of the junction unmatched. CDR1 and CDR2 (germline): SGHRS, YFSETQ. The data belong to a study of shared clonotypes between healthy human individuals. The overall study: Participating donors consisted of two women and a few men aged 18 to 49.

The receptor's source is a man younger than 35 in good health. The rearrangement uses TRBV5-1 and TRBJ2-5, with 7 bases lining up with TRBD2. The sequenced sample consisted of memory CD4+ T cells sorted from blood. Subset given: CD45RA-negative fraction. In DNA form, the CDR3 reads TGCGCCAGCAGCTTGGAGGTCCGCGGGAGTATTACAGAGACCCAGTACTTC. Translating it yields CASSLEVRGSITETQYF.